The present T cell receptor beta chain was sequenced within a study of blood T cell repertoires in COVID-19. About the research overall: The study drew acute and convalescent COVID-19 samples from the United States, Italy and Spain.

Measured with immunoSEQ multiplex PCR; TCRdb has only the in-frame clones, and not every one. Among about 170,000 clones listed, approximately 85% were seen once. In its sample, this clone was seen once. What was sequenced was peripheral blood. The source of this sequence is a man older than 75 with COVID-19, enrolled during active disease.

The CDR3 DNA follows: TGCAGTGCTAGTGTTAGCGGGACCCCGAGCACTGAAGCTTTCTTT. It specifies CSASVSGTPSTEAFF. The V gene is TRBV20-1, the J gene TRBJ1-1; D is perhaps TRBD1 (5 bases). CDR1 and CDR2 (germline): DFQATT, SNEGSKA (reference sequence). The CDR3 loop spans 15 amino acids. V shed 3 bases and J shed 4 bases, with 18 bases lying between them.